The sequence of this T cell receptor beta chain was determined in a study of T cell clonotyping in hematopoietic cell transplantation. The V end lost 6 bases, the J end lost 7 bases, and 15 bases lay between the germline ends. Germline CDR1 is MDHEN and CDR2 is SYDVKM. This CDR3 contains 13 residues. Time point given: recipient sample about 28 days before transplant, after cytoreduction. TCRdb's table, derived via immunoSEQ multiplex PCR, lists solely in-frame clones and lacks some. Altogether roughly 48,000 clones are present, around 83% being singletons, with the ten largest covering around 5.3%. This clonotype was obtained from a man aged 55 to 70 with myelodysplastic syndrome. Some clones in this sample may be carry-over from other donors' samples. The sample in question was peripheral blood mononuclear cells, obtained before stem cell transplant. The V gene is TRBV28, the J gene TRBJ1-2; no reliable D call. This chain's CDR3 is CASSSLTALGYTF. CDR3 DNA: TGTGCCAGCAGCTCACTCACGGCTCTTGGCTACACCTTC.